These 2 T cell receptor beta chains were all obtained from the same sample, sequenced in a study of siplizumab effects on memory and regulatory T cells. Clones were sequenced by immunoSEQ multiplex PCR, and TCRdb holds only the in-frame ones, with some missing. In the table there are tens of thousands of clones, nearly 98% of which are singletons. The sequenced sample consisted of naive CD8+ T cells sorted from blood. These receptor sequences come from a human donor in good health.

The chain is built from TRBV4-2 and TRBJ2-7; TRBD2 might be the D (7 bases). The CDR3 totals 13 residues. Trimming took 6 bases from V and 3 from J, leaving 12 bases between them. Per the germline V gene, CDR1 is LGHNA and CDR2 is YNFKEQ. In DNA form, the CDR3 reads TGTGCCAGCAGAGGGGGGGGGTACTACGAGCAGTACTTC. Amino acid sequence: CASRGGGYYEQYF.

This clone has only one observation. The V and J genes are TRBV19 and TRBJ2-1; 10 bases fit TRBD2. Germline V CDR1 and CDR2: LNHDA, SQIVND (reference sequence). The CDR3 runs 15 residues. V lost 7 bases, J lost 4 bases, and 7 bases stayed unmatched. CDR3 sequence reads: CASTLAGDLYNEQFF. DNA of the CDR3: TGTGCCAGTACGCTAGCGGGGGACCTTTACAATGAGCAGTTCTTC.